Sequencing of this TCR beta chain was carried out in a study of blood T cell repertoires in COVID-19. Study in general: COVID-19 samples collected from the United States, Italy and Spain covered acute and convalescent phases. PBMCs, B-cell-depleted T cells, or T cells provided the cDNA or gDNA that made up the material.

Regarding this clone: Within the sample, other DNA sequences also encode this same CDR3.

The protocol was immunoSEQ multiplex PCR, while the TCRdb copy is restricted to in-frame clones and leaves out a portion. The sample holds hundreds of thousands of clones, 80% to 90% seen once. Either two negative PCRs, clearance, or symptom resolution qualified Cohort 3 donors as recovered. V dropped 2 bases and J dropped 3; count of bases not matched to a gene: 3. The germline CDR1 and CDR2 sequences are SGDLS and YYNGEE. CDR3 size: 15 residues. The TCR sequence derives from a man in his late teens or twenties who had recovered from COVID-19. Sample: PBMCs or T cells enriched from blood (not recorded which). The V and J genes are TRBV9 and TRBJ2-1; 9 bases line up with TRBD1. The CDR3 region has the DNA TGTGCCAGCAGCGTCGGGACAGGGCTCTACAATGAGCAGTTCTTC. It encodes CASSVGTGLYNEQFF.